This T cell receptor (beta chain) was profiled in a study of blood T cell repertoires in COVID-19. The repertoire was sequenced with immunoSEQ multiplex PCR; TCRdb's copy has only in-frame clones and lacks some. The sample has over 130,000 clones, roughly 85% seen once. Germline V lookup: CDR1 LGHNT, CDR2 FRNRAP. V lost 7 bases and J lost 0, with 17 bases in between. The CDR3 totals 16 residues. The rearrangement joins TRBV12-5 to TRBJ2-3; D perhaps matches TRBD2 (6 bases). The sequenced sample consisted of peripheral blood. This sequence originates from a man in his fifties with acute or convalescent COVID-19. DNA of the CDR3: TGTGCTAGTGATAACGGGGGAGTTTTAAGCACAGATACGCAGTATTTT. Translating gives CASDNGGVLSTDTQYF.